The clone carrying this T cell receptor beta chain was counted between two and nine times. The data stem from a study of PD-L1 blockade in urothelial cancer. Stated time point: pretreatment peripheral blood. Germline CDR1 is GTSNPN and CDR2 is SVGIG (reference sequence). This CDR3 has 14 amino acids. With 4 bases removed from V and 0 bases from J, the gap between germline ends came to 7 bases. Data came from immunoSEQ multiplex PCR; TCRdb stores just in-frame clones and leaves some out. This sample carries almost 90,000 clones, roughly 84% of them seen once, and the ten largest clones take 2% to 2.5%.

The sample was PBMCs, taken around atezolizumab (anti-PD-L1) treatment. The sequence came from a man aged 60 to 75 with urothelial cancer. The chain recombines TRBV30 with TRBJ1-6; D is ambiguous. CDR3 in DNA: TGTGCCTGGACGGTGAGCTCCTATAATTCACCCCTCCACTTT. Its protein is CAWTVSSYNSPLHF.